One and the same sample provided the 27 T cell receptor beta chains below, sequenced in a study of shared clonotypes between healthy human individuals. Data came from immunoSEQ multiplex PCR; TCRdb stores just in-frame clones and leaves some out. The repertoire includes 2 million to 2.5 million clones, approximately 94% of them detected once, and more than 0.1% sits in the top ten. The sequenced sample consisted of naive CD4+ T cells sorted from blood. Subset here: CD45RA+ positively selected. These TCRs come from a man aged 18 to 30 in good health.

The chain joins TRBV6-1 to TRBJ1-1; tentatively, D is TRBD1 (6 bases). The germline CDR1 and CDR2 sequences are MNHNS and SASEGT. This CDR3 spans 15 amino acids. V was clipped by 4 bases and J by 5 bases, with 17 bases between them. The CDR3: CASSGNRAGRTEAFF. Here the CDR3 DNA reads TGTGCCAGCAGTGGGAACAGGGCCGGACGTACTGAAGCTTTCTTT.

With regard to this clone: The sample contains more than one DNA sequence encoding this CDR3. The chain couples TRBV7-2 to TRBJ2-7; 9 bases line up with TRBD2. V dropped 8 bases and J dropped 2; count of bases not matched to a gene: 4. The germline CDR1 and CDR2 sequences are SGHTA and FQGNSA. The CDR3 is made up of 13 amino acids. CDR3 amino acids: CASGLAGAYEQYF. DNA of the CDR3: TGTGCCAGCGGATTAGCGGGGGCCTACGAGCAGTACTTC. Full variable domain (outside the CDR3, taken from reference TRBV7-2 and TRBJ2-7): GAGVSQSPSNKVTEKGKDVELRCDPISGHTALYWYRQSLGQGLEFLIYFQGNSAPDKSGLPSDRFSAERTGGSVSTLTIQRTQQEDSAVYLCASGLAGAYEQYFGPGTRLTVT.

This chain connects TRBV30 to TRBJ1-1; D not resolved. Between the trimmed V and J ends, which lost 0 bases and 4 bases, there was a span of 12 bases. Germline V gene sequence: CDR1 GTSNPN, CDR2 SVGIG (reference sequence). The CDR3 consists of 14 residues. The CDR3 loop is CAWSVGWAGTEAFF. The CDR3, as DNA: TGTGCCTGGAGTGTAGGGTGGGCGGGCACTGAAGCTTTCTTT.

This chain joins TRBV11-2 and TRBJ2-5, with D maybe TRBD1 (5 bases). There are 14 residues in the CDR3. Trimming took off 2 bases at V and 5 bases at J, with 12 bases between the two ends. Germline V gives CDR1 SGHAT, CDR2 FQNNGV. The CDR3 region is CASSLSAGQETQYF. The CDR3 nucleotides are TGTGCCAGCAGCTTATCCGCAGGGCAGGAGACCCAGTACTTC.

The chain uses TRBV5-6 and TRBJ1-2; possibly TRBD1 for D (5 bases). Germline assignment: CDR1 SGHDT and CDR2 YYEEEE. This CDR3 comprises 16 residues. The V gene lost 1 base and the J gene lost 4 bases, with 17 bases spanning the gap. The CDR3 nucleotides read TGTGCCAGCAGCTTGTACAGGACGGAGGCATTCTATGGCTACACCTTC. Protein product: CASSLYRTEAFYGYTF.

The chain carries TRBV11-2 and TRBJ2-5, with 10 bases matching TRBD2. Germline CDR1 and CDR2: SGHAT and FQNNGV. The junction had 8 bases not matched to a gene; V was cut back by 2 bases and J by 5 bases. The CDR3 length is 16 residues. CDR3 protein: CASSLLSLAGAETQYF. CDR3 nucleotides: TGTGCCAGCAGCTTACTTTCGCTAGCGGGGGCTGAGACCCAGTACTTC.

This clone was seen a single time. The CDR3 region has the DNA TGTGCCAGCAGCAAAGGAGGGATAAGGGAGACCCAGTACTTC. As protein: CASSKGGIRETQYF. This chain connects TRBV21-1 to TRBJ2-5; TRBD2 is taken as the D call from the table, unchecked against the DNA. TRBV21-1 is a documented pseudogene. The CDR3 length is 14 residues.

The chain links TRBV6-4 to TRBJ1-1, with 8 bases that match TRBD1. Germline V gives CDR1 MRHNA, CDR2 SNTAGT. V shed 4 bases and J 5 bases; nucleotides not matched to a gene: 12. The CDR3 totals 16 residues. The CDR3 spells CASSVSPTGASTEAFF. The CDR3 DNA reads TGTGCCAGCAGTGTCTCACCGACAGGGGCATCGACTGAAGCTTTCTTT.

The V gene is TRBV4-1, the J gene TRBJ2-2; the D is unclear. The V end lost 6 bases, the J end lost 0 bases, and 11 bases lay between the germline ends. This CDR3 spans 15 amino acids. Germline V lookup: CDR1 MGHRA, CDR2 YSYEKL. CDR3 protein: CASSPETANTGELFF. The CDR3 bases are TGCGCCAGCAGTCCTGAGACCGCGAACACCGGGGAGCTGTTTTTT.

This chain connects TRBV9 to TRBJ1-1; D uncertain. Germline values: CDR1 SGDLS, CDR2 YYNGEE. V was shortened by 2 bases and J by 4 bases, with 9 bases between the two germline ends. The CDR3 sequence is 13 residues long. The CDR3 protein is CASSVDRGTEAFF. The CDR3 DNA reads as TGTGCCAGCAGCGTGGACCGGGGCACTGAAGCTTTCTTT.

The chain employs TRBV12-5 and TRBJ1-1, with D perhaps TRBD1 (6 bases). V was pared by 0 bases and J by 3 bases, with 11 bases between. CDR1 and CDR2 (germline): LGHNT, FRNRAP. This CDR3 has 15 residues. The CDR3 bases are TGTGCTAGTGGTTTGGTACCGGCAGGGGACACTGAAGCTTTCTTT. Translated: CASGLVPAGDTEAFF.

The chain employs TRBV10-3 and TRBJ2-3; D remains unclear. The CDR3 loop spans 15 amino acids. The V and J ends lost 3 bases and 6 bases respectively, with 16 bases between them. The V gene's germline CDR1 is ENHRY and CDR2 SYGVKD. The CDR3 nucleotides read TGTGCCATCAGTGACAGTAACGCCCAAGGGGATACGCAGTATTTT. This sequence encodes CAISDSNAQGDTQYF.

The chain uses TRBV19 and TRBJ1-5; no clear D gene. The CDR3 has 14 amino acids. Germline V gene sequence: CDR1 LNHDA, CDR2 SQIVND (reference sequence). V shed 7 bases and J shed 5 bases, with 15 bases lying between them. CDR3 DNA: TGTGCCAGTAAACCCAGTGTTTTACATCAGCCCCAGCATTTT. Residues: CASKPSVLHQPQHF.

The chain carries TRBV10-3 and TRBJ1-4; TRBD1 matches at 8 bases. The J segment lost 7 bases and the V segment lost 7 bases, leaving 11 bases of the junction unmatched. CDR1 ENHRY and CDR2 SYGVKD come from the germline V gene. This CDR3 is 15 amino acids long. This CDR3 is CAITAGQGSGEKLFF. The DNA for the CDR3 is TGTGCCATCACCGCCGGACAGGGATCGGGTGAAAAACTGTTTTTT.

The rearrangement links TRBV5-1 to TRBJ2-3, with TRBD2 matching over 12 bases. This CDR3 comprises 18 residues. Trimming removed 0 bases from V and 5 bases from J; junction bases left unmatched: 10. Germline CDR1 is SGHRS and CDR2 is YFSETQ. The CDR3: CASSLGLPSGGARDTQYF. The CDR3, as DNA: TGCGCCAGCAGCTTGGGTCTTCCTAGCGGGGGGGCCAGAGATACGCAGTATTTT.

Here the CDR3 reads CASSSGDQPQHF. The CDR3 DNA follows: TGTGCCAGCAGCTCTGGGGATCAGCCCCAGCATTTT. The chain combines TRBV7-8 with TRBJ1-5, with no clear D. This CDR3 contains 12 residues. Germline V gene lookup returns CDR1 SGHVS and CDR2 FQNEAQ. V shed 4 bases and J shed 5 bases, with 6 bases lying between them.

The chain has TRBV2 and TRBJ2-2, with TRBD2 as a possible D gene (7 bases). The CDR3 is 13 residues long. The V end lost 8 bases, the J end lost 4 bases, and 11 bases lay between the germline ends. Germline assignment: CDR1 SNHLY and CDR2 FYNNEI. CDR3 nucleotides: TGTGCCAGCCGGGGGGCCGGCACCGGGGAGCTGTTTTTT. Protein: CASRGAGTGELFF.

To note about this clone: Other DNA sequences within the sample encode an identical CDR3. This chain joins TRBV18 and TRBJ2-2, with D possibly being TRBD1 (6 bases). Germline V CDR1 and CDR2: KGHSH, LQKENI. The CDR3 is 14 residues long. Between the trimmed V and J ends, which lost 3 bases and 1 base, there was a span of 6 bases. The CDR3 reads CASSPDRNTGELFF. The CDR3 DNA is TGTGCCAGCTCACCGGACAGGAACACCGGGGAGCTGTTTTTT.

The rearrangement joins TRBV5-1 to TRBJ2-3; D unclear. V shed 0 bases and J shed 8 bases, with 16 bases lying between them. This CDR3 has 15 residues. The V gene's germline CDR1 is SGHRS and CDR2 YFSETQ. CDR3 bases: TGCGCCAGCAGCTTGGGGTGGGCGTCAGTCGGTACGCAGTATTTT. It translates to CASSLGWASVGTQYF.

The CDR3 nucleotides read TGTGCCATCAGTCGGGGATTGTCGAACACCGGGGAGCTGTTTTTT. It specifies CAISRGLSNTGELFF. The V gene is TRBV10-3, the J gene TRBJ2-2; tentatively, D is TRBD2 (5 bases). Trimming removed 5 bases at V and 0 bases at J, with 10 bases between. CDR3 length: 15 residues. Germline-derived CDR1 and CDR2 are ENHRY and SYGVKD.

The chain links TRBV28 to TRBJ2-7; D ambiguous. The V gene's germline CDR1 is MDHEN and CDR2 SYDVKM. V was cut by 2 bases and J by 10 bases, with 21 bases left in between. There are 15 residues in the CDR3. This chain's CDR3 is CASSLVGLRATSQYF. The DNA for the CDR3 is TGTGCCAGCAGTTTAGTGGGGTTACGAGCGACGAGTCAGTACTTC.

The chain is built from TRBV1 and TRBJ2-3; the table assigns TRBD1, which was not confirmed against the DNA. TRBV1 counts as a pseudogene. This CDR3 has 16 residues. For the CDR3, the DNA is TGCACCAGCAGCCAAGACCACCCGACAGGGAGAGATACGCAGTATTTT. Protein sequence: CTSSQDHPTGRDTQYF.

The DNA of the CDR3 is TGTGCCAGCAGTGAAGGACTAGCGGGAGCGGCCGGGGAGCTGTTTTTT. This translates into CASSEGLAGAAGELFF. V and J are TRBV25-1 and TRBJ2-2, with TRBD2 identical over 13 bases. V was pared by 2 bases and J by 6 bases, with 3 bases of the junction left unmatched. The length of the CDR3 is 16 residues. Germline V gene sequence: CDR1 MGHDK, CDR2 SYGVNS.

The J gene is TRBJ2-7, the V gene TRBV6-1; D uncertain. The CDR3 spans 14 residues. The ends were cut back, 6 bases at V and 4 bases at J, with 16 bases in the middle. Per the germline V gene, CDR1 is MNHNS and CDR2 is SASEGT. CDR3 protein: CASRGSGSTYEQYF. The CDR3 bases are TGTGCCAGCAGGGGCTCCGGCAGTACTTACGAGCAGTACTTC.

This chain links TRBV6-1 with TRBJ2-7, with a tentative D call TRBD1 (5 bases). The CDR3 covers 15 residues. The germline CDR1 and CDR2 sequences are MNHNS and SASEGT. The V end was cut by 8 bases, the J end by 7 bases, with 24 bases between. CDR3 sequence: CASVNADSRDWEQYF. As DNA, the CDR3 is TGTGCCAGCGTCAATGCAGACAGCCGCGACTGGGAGCAGTACTTC.

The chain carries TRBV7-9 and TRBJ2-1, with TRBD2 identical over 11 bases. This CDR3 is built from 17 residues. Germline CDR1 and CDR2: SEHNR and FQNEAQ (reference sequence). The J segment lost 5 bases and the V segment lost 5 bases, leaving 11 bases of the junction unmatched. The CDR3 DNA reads TGTGCCAGCAGCCGAACTACTAGCGGGGGTTTTAACAATGAGCAGTTCTTC. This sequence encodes CASSRTTSGGFNNEQFF.

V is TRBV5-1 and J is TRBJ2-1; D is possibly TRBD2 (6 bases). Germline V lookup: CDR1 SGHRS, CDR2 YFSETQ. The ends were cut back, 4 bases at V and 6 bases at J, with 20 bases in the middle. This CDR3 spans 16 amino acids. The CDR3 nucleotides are TGCGCCAGCAGCGAAGCAACTAGCATGGTGGGCAATGAGCAGTTCTTC. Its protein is CASSEATSMVGNEQFF.